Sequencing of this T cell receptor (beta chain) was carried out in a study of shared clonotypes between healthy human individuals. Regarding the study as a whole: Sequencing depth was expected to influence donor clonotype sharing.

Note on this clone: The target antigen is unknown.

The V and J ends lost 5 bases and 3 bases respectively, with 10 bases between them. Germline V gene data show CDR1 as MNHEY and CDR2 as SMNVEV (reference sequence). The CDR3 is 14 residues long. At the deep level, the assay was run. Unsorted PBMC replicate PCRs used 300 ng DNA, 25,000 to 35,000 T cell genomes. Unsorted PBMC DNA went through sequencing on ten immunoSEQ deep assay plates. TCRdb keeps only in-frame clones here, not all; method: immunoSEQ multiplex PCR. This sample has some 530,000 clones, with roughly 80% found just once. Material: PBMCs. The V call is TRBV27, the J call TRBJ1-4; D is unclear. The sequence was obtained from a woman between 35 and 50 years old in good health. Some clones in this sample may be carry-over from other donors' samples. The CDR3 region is CASSPGLANEKLFF. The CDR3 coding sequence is TGTGCCAGCAGTCCAGGTTTAGCTAATGAAAAACTGTTTTTT.